This TCR beta chain was captured by sequencing in a study of blood T cell repertoires in COVID-19. This clone was seen only a few times. Only in-frame clones appear in the TCRdb table, and some are missing; sequencing was by immunoSEQ multiplex PCR. The sample yields around 300,000 clones, around 90% seen once. The CDR3 spans 15 residues. Germline CDR1 reads SGHTA; CDR2 reads FQGNSA. Trimming cost V 8 bases and J 2 bases; bases outside gene matches: 6. V is TRBV7-2 and J is TRBJ2-2, with 9 bases matching TRBD2. The receptor was derived from a man aged 50 to 60 with acute or convalescent COVID-19. The sample consisted of peripheral blood. The CDR3 loop reads CASGAGGRNTGELFF. The CDR3 DNA follows: TGTGCCAGCGGAGCGGGGGGTCGCAACACCGGGGAGCTGTTTTTT. Looking up the rest from reference TRBV7-2 and TRBJ2-2 gives the full variable domain: GAGVSQSPSNKVTEKGKDVELRCDPISGHTALYWYRQSLGQGLEFLIYFQGNSAPDKSGLPSDRFSAERTGGSVSTLTIQRTQQEDSAVYLCASGAGGRNTGELFFGEGSRLTVL.